The 9 T cell receptor beta chains reported below all come from one sample, sequenced in a study of PD-L1 blockade in urothelial cancer. This table comes from immunoSEQ multiplex PCR, and its TCRdb copy is limited to in-frame clones, with some not included. The sample includes some 65,000 clones, around 81% of them seen just once. Noted time point: pretreatment peripheral blood. Source: PBMCs, taken around atezolizumab (anti-PD-L1) treatment. These receptors were collected from a man in his 70s with urothelial cancer.

The chain couples TRBV15 to TRBJ2-1; 12 bases match TRBD2. The CDR3 has 16 residues. After removal of 0 bases from V and 8 bases from J, the junction contained 5 bases not matched to a gene. Germline CDR1 LNHNV, CDR2 YYDKDF (reference sequence). CDR3 DNA sequence: TGTGCCACCAGCAGAGATCCGACTAGCGGGAGCTATGAGCAGTTCTTC. Protein: CATSRDPTSGSYEQFF. Full variable domain (rest looked up from reference TRBV15 and TRBJ2-1): DAMVIQNPRYQVTQFGKPVTLSCSQTLNHNVMYWYQQKSSQAPKLLFHYYDKDFNNEADTPDNFQSRRPNTSFCFLDIRSPGLGDTAMYLCATSRDPTSGSYEQFFGPGTRLTVL.

The chain recombines TRBV4-1 with TRBJ2-7, with D perhaps matching TRBD1 (5 bases). Germline CDR1 reads MGHRA; CDR2 reads YSYEKL. V lost 1 base and J lost 2, with 15 bases in between. CDR3 size: 16 residues. CDR3 region: CASSQGAGMRAYEQYF. The CDR3 DNA reads as TGCGCCAGCAGCCAAGGAGCAGGGATGAGAGCCTACGAGCAGTACTTC.

J is TRBJ2-3 and V is TRBV5-1; 12 nucleotides match TRBD2. Germline V CDR1 and CDR2: SGHRS, YFSETQ. Losses at the gene ends were 4 bases for V and 2 bases for J; bases not matched to a gene: 2. CDR3 length equals 15 residues. CDR3 DNA sequence: TGCGCCAGCAGCAGGACTAGCGGGAACACAGATACGCAGTATTTT. It encodes CASSRTSGNTDTQYF.

The chain has TRBV23-1 and TRBJ2-2, with 10 bases matching TRBD1. TRBV23-1 is placed among ORFs of uncertain function. This CDR3 has 18 residues. After removal of 6 bases from V and 3 bases from J, the junction contained 13 bases not matched to a gene. The CDR3 bases are TGCGCCAGCAGCCTGGGGACAGGGGATGTCCCTTACACCGGGGAGCTGTTTTTT. Amino acid sequence: CASSLGTGDVPYTGELFF.

The chain uses TRBV7-2 and TRBJ2-3, with TRBD1 matching 7 bases. Germline V lookup: CDR1 SGHTA, CDR2 FQGNSA. The CDR3 totals 17 residues. J gave up 0 bases and V 5 bases, and 11 bases lay outside the gene matches. CDR3 coding DNA: TGTGCCAGCAGCCGAGGCATACCGGGACAGAGCACAGATACGCAGTATTTT. Amino acids: CASSRGIPGQSTDTQYF.

In nucleotides, the CDR3 is TGCGCCAGCAGCTTTGACGGGGGCACTGAAGCTTTCTTT. It encodes CASSFDGGTEAFF. The genes are TRBV5-1 and TRBJ1-1, with a weak D call TRBD1 (5 bases). The CDR3 has 13 amino acids. Germline V gene data show CDR1 as SGHRS and CDR2 as YFSETQ. V shed 2 bases and J shed 4 bases, with 9 bases lying between them. The full variable domain, with the rest looked up from reference TRBV5-1 and TRBJ1-1, is KAGVTQTPRYLIKTRGQQVTLSCSPISGHRSVSWYQQTPGQGLQFLFEYFSETQRNKGNFPGRFSGRQFSNSRSEMNVSTLELGDSALYLCASSFDGGTEAFFGQGTRLTVV.

The J gene is TRBJ2-7, the V gene TRBV6-5, with 13 bases lining up with TRBD2. The germline V gene has CDR1 MNHEY and CDR2 SVGAGI. The CDR3 runs to 15 residues. V lost 2 bases to trimming and J lost 3 bases; unmatched junction nucleotides: 1. The CDR3 is CASSYGTSGVYEQYF. CDR3 DNA: TGTGCCAGCAGTTACGGGACTAGCGGGGTCTACGAGCAGTACTTC.

The chain has TRBV6-5 and TRBJ1-4; possibly TRBD1 for D (5 bases). The germline CDR1 and CDR2 sequences are MNHEY and SVGAGI. CDR3 size: 14 residues. V was pared by 6 bases and J by 0 bases, with 8 bases between. The CDR3 region is CASSRTPTNEKLFF. The CDR3 nucleotides are TGTGCCAGCAGCAGGACACCAACTAATGAAAAACTGTTTTTT.

V is TRBV5-1 and J is TRBJ1-3; 7 nucleotides line up with TRBD1. The CDR3 has 15 amino acids. Germline V gene sequence: CDR1 SGHRS, CDR2 YFSETQ. The trim removed 4 bases at V and 6 bases at J, leaving 10 bases unmatched. Here the CDR3 DNA reads TGCGCCAGCAGCACAGGTGACAGGGTGGAAAACACCATATATTTT. Its translation: CASSTGDRVENTIYF.